Listed below are T cell receptor beta chains from one sample, sequenced in a study of blood T cell repertoires in COVID-19. Assay: immunoSEQ multiplex PCR; the TCRdb copy retains only in-frame clones and omits some. The repertoire includes some 83,000 clones, roughly four fifths of them detected once, and over 8.5% sits in the top ten. The sequenced sample was peripheral blood. The receptors were sampled from a man aged 45-60 years with acute or convalescent COVID-19. Each CDR3 is given with its conserved first and last residue. The D gene is left open where the match is weak. Not every row has a clone size; where given, it reads once, few, many or a size class.

j_gene,d_gene,abundance,len,v_gene,CDR3aa,CDR3nt
TRBJ1-1,-,-,12,TRBV7-9,CASSLGPSEAFF,TGTGCCAGCAGCTTAGGGCCATCTGAAGCTTTCTTT
TRBJ1-2,TRBD1,-,16,TRBV28,CASSSIRTGGDYGYTF,TGTGCCAGCAGTTCTATTCGGACAGGGGGCGACTATGGCTACACCTTC
TRBJ1-2,-,-,13,TRBV6-1,CASSETAVYGYTF,TGTGCCAGCAGTGAAACGGCGGTCTATGGCTACACCTTC
TRBJ2-3,TRBD2,-,16,TRBV11-2,CASSLDIAGGTDTQYF,TGTGCCAGCAGCTTAGATATAGCGGGAGGGACAGATACGCAGTATTTT
TRBJ2-5,TRBD1,once,16,TRBV4-2,CASSLGAGGDQETQYF,TGTGCCAGCAGCCTAGGGGCAGGGGGCGACCAAGAGACCCAGTACTTC
TRBJ2-3,TRBD2,once,17,TRBV5-1,CASSSGLAGVSTDTQYF,TGCGCCAGCAGCTCAGGACTAGCGGGAGTCAGCACAGATACGCAGTATTTT
TRBJ2-5,-,once,13,TRBV6-2/TRBV6-3,CASSYGRVETQYF,TGTGCCAGCAGTTACGGTCGGGTGGAGACCCAGTACTTC
TRBJ1-5,-,-,13,TRBV7-8,CASSLQRDQPQHF,TGTGCCAGCAGCTTACAGAGGGATCAGCCCCAGCATTTT
TRBJ2-1,-,once,14,TRBV7-9,CASTDYVQDNEQFF,TGTGCCAGCACCGATTACGTACAGGACAATGAGCAGTTCTTC
TRBJ1-1,-,-,15,TRBV6-5,CASSYSERENTEAFF,TGTGCCAGCAGTTACTCGGAGAGGGAGAACACTGAAGCTTTCTTT
TRBJ1-2,-,few,13,TRBV9,CASSPHAGYGYTF,TGTGCCAGCAGCCCCCACGCGGGCTATGGCTACACCTTC
TRBJ2-3,TRBD2,-,15,TRBV27,CASRGLAGVPDTQYF,TGTGCCAGCAGGGGACTAGCGGGAGTTCCAGATACGCAGTATTTT
TRBJ1-2,-,-,15,TRBV28,CASTLRVGENYGYTF,TGTGCCAGCACCCTGAGGGTTGGGGAAAACTATGGCTACACCTTC
TRBJ2-3,-,-,14,TRBV4-2,CASSQLERTDTQYF,TGTGCCAGCAGCCAACTGGAGCGCACAGATACGCAGTATTTT
TRBJ2-7,TRBD1,-,17,TRBV5-4,CASSLDRGSTSTYEQYF,TGTGCCAGCAGCTTGGACAGGGGCTCGACATCAACCTACGAGCAGTACTTC
TRBJ2-7,TRBD2,-,15,TRBV7-2,CASSLDGTSRYEQYF,TGTGCCAGCAGCTTAGACGGGACTAGCCGCTACGAGCAGTACTTC
TRBJ2-1,TRBD1,-,16,TRBV28,CASSFRQGLAYNEQFF,TGTGCCAGCAGTTTTAGACAGGGGTTGGCATACAATGAGCAGTTCTTC
TRBJ1-4,-,-,15,TRBV14,CASSPIPNVDEKLFF,TGTGCCAGCAGCCCAATACCGAACGTAGATGAAAAACTGTTTTTT
TRBJ2-7,-,-,14,TRBV7-3,CASSLTGGSYEQYF,TGTGCCAGCAGCTTAACTGGCGGATCCTACGAGCAGTACTTC
TRBJ2-1,-,-,15,TRBV7-6,CASSLQGEDYNEQFF,TGTGCCAGCAGCTTGCAGGGGGAGGACTACAATGAGCAGTTCTTC
TRBJ1-1,TRBD1,-,17,TRBV5-6,CASSFLRDRGLNTEAFF,TGTGCCAGCAGCTTCCTCCGGGACAGGGGGTTGAACACTGAAGCTTTCTTT
TRBJ2-7,-,-,14,TRBV11-2,CASSLQRDSYEQYF,TGTGCCAGCAGCTTACAGCGAGACTCCTACGAGCAGTACTTC
TRBJ2-5,TRBD2,-,16,TRBV27,CASSRGLAGLQETQYF,TGTGCCAGCAGCCGAGGACTAGCGGGACTCCAAGAGACCCAGTACTTC
TRBJ1-2,TRBD1,-,15,TRBV3-1/TRBV3-2,CASSLPRDRIYGYTF,TGTGCCAGCAGCCTACCCCGGGACAGAATCTATGGCTACACCTTC
TRBJ1-1,-,once,16,TRBV7-6,CASSLDPPGANTEAFF,TGTGCCAGCAGCTTAGATCCCCCAGGGGCGAACACTGAAGCTTTCTTT
TRBJ1-1,TRBD1,-,13,TRBV28,CASSLETGTEAFF,TGTGCCAGCAGTTTAGAGACAGGGACTGAAGCTTTCTTT
TRBJ1-2,TRBD1,-,12,TRBV12-3/TRBV12-4,CASSKGAGGYTF,TGTGCCAGCAGTAAGGGGGCGGGGGGCTACACCTTC
TRBJ2-7,TRBD1,-,13,TRBV10-1,CATQAQGGGEQYF,TGCGCCACACAGGCACAGGGGGGCGGAGAGCAGTACTTC
TRBJ2-7,TRBD1,few,15,TRBV5-4,CASSLGGQGSYEQYF,TGTGCCAGCAGCTTGGGGGGACAGGGGTCTTACGAGCAGTACTTC
TRBJ2-7,TRBD1,-,21,TRBV3-1/TRBV3-2,CASRLGTGITSYSRHSYEQYF,TGTGCCAGCAGACTCGGGACAGGGATTACGTCCTATTCCCGCCACTCCTACGAGCAGTACTTC
TRBJ2-5,-,-,14,TRBV10-1,CASSWDSNRETQYF,TGCGCCAGCAGTTGGGACTCTAACCGGGAGACCCAGTACTTC
TRBJ1-1,-,-,12,TRBV5-6,CASSLGGVGAFF,TGTGCCAGCAGCTTGGGCGGGGTAGGGGCTTTCTTT
TRBJ1-4,TRBD1,few,16,TRBV15,CATSRDPGQGDEKLFF,TGTGCCACCAGCAGAGATCCCGGACAGGGGGATGAAAAACTGTTTTTT
TRBJ1-1,TRBD1,-,15,TRBV5-4,CASSSTGTRGTEAFF,TGTGCCAGCAGCTCGACAGGGACCAGGGGGACTGAAGCTTTCTTT
TRBJ1-1,-,-,14,TRBV2,CASRMGGRHTEAFF,TGTGCCAGCAGGATGGGGGGACGGCACACTGAAGCTTTCTTT
TRBJ1-4,TRBD1,-,17,TRBV7-9,CASSPSRDRVGGEKLFF,TGTGCCAGCAGCCCCTCCCGGGACAGGGTTGGGGGTGAAAAACTGTTTTTT